This TCR beta chain stems from a study of blood T cell repertoires in COVID-19. Study background: Italy, Spain and the United States were the sources of the convalescent and acute COVID-19 samples. The analysed material was cDNA or gDNA that came from T cells, B-cell-depleted T cells, or PBMCs.

TCRdb keeps only in-frame clones here, not all; method: immunoSEQ multiplex PCR. The data show over 35,000 clones, roughly 80% seen once. This clone was detected only a few times. The V gene lost 4 bases and the J gene lost 1 base, with 19 bases spanning the gap. Germline loops: CDR1 GTSNPN, CDR2 SVGIG (reference sequence). This CDR3 is built from 16 residues. This TCR derives from a human donor with acute or convalescent COVID-19. The donor label of this sample is uncertain. The sequenced sample was peripheral blood. The chain couples TRBV30 to TRBJ1-2; a possible D gene is TRBD1 (6 bases). The CDR3: CAWNRSRTEFNYGYTF. CDR3 nucleotides: TGTGCCTGGAATCGCTCGCGGACAGAATTTAACTATGGCTACACCTTC.